These 24 T cell receptor beta chains came from one sample sequenced in a study of control samples from healthy donors and cancer patients. Sequenced by immunoSEQ multiplex PCR; TCRdb stores in-frame clones only, minus some. Here the sample spans 150,000 to 200,000 clones, about 94% being singletons. The sample taken for sequencing was blood. Receptors originate from a woman aged 40 to 50 in good health.

This rearrangement joins TRBV19 to TRBJ2-3; D perhaps matches TRBD2 (5 bases). The V and J ends lost 0 bases and 0 bases respectively, with 10 bases between them. Germline CDR1 and CDR2: LNHDA and SQIVND (reference sequence). The CDR3 runs to 16 residues. CDR3 bases: TGTGCCAGTAGTATAGACGAGGGATTCAGCACAGATACGCAGTATTTT. This sequence encodes CASSIDEGFSTDTQYF.

The chain combines TRBV30 with TRBJ2-1; D gene ambiguous. CDR1 is GTSNPN and CDR2 is SVGIG in the germline V gene (reference sequence). CDR3 length: 13 amino acids. V lost 4 bases, J lost 5 bases, and 12 bases lay in between. The CDR3 DNA follows: TGTGCCTGGAATCGTGTACTCAACAATGAGCAGTTCTTC. Residues: CAWNRVLNNEQFF.

J is TRBJ2-2 and V is TRBV19; D is perhaps TRBD2 (6 bases). Germline V gene lookup returns CDR1 LNHDA and CDR2 SQIVND (reference sequence). The V end was cut by 4 bases, the J end by 8 bases, with 17 bases between. This CDR3 region has 15 residues. CDR3 sequence: CASSRGLNNPGELFF. In nucleotides, the CDR3 is TGTGCCAGTAGTAGGGGACTCAACAACCCGGGGGAGCTGTTTTTT.

The J gene is TRBJ2-5, the V gene TRBV28; D is uncertain. Germline values: CDR1 MDHEN, CDR2 SYDVKM. The CDR3 sequence is 11 residues long. Trimming pared 5 bases from V and 0 bases from J, leaving 1 base between. This CDR3 is CASSHQETQYF. DNA of the CDR3: TGTGCCAGCAGTCACCAAGAGACCCAGTACTTC.

The rearrangement links TRBV4-1 to TRBJ2-7, with D possibly TRBD1 on 6 matching bases. The V and J ends lost 2 bases and 5 bases respectively, with 16 bases between them. CDR1 is MGHRA, CDR2 YSYEKL, per germline. The CDR3 runs to 15 residues. CDR3 loop: CASSQNSRGWDEQYF. In DNA, the CDR3 is TGCGCCAGCAGCCAAAATAGCAGGGGTTGGGACGAGCAGTACTTC.

This chain uses TRBV6-2 or TRBV6-3 with TRBJ2-1; TRBD1 matches at 10 bases. The J segment lost 9 bases and the V segment lost 4 bases, leaving 15 bases of the junction unmatched. This CDR3 region has 17 residues. Germline V lookup: CDR1 MNHEY, CDR2 SVGEGT. The CDR3 loop reads CASSSNQRDRGPTEQFF. In DNA form, the CDR3 reads TGTGCCAGCAGTTCAAACCAACGGGACAGGGGACCCACTGAGCAGTTCTTC.

The genes are TRBV28 and TRBJ1-4; no reliable D call. CDR3 length: 12 residues. From germline, CDR1 is MDHEN and CDR2 SYDVKM. Trimming shortened V by 4 bases and J by 7 bases, and 7 bases separated the two germline ends. In nucleotides, the CDR3 is TGTGCCAGCAGTTATTCTGGTGAAAAACTGTTTTTT. Translating it yields CASSYSGEKLFF.

This chain links TRBV10-3 with TRBJ1-5; D is perhaps TRBD1 (6 bases). The CDR3 spans 15 residues. Trimming took off 2 bases at V and 3 bases at J, with 11 bases between the two ends. The V gene's germline CDR1 is ENHRY and CDR2 SYGVKD. The CDR3 sequence: CAISEVGQFNQPQHF. DNA for the CDR3: TGTGCCATCAGTGAGGTTGGACAGTTCAATCAGCCCCAGCATTTT.

The chain combines TRBV13 with TRBJ2-3; the match to TRBD2 covers 8 bases. Germline-derived CDR1 and CDR2 are PRHDT and FYEKMQ (reference sequence). This CDR3 is built from 18 residues. With V trimmed by 2 bases and J by 0 bases, 10 bases remained unmatched. DNA of the CDR3: TGTGCCAGCAGCTTAAGTTTTCGGGGGGGTGGTAGCACAGATACGCAGTATTTT. Encoded protein: CASSLSFRGGGSTDTQYF.

The V gene is TRBV5-1, the J gene TRBJ1-2; D not resolved. V was clipped by 4 bases and J by 2 bases, with 12 bases between them. Germline V gene lookup returns CDR1 SGHRS and CDR2 YFSETQ. This CDR3 contains 14 residues. For the CDR3, the DNA is TGCGCCAGCAGCACTACGACAAGGAACTATGGCTACACCTTC. Translated, it gives CASSTTTRNYGYTF.

This clone came up once. The chain recombines TRBV19 with TRBJ1-1; TRBD1 matches at 7 bases. V gave up 9 bases and J gave up 0 bases; unmatched junction bases: 4. Germline V gene data show CDR1 as LNHDA and CDR2 as SQIVND (reference sequence). This CDR3 comprises 13 residues. The CDR3 reads CASKTGMNTEAFF. DNA for the CDR3: TGTGCCAGCAAGACAGGGATGAACACTGAAGCTTTCTTT. The whole variable domain, filled in from reference TRBV19 and TRBJ1-1, reads DGGITQSPKYLFRKEGQNVTLSCEQNLNHDAMYWYRQDPGQGLRLIYYSQIVNDFQKGDIAEGYSVSREKKESFPLTVTSAQKNPTAFYLCASKTGMNTEAFFGQGTRLTVV.

The gene calls are TRBV19 and TRBJ1-1, with 7 bases matching TRBD1. The junction had 5 bases not matched to a gene; V was cut back by 6 bases and J by 4 bases. Germline V gives CDR1 LNHDA, CDR2 SQIVND (reference sequence). The CDR3 consists of 13 residues. This CDR3 reads CASSQTGSTEAFF. The CDR3 nucleotides read TGTGCCAGTAGCCAGACAGGGTCCACTGAAGCTTTCTTT. The full variable domain, in which reference TRBV19 and TRBJ1-1 provide the parts outside the CDR3, is DGGITQSPKYLFRKEGQNVTLSCEQNLNHDAMYWYRQDPGQGLRLIYYSQIVNDFQKGDIAEGYSVSREKKESFPLTVTSAQKNPTAFYLCASSQTGSTEAFFGQGTRLTVV.

The V gene is TRBV7-8, the J gene TRBJ2-7; no clear D. The V end lost 1 base, the J end lost 3 bases, and 7 bases lay between the germline ends. This CDR3 has 13 residues. Germline V lookup: CDR1 SGHVS, CDR2 FQNEAQ. The CDR3 DNA follows: TGTGCCAGCAGCTTAGGTCAGATCTACGAGCAGTACTTC. This gives the protein CASSLGQIYEQYF.

The rearrangement links TRBV6-2 or TRBV6-3 to TRBJ2-7, with no clear D. Looked up from germline, CDR1 is MNHEY and CDR2 is SVGEGT. The length of the CDR3 is 12 residues. Trimming stripped 2 bases from V and 2 bases from J, with 4 bases between. CDR3: CASSYPAYEQYF. Written as DNA, the CDR3 is TGTGCCAGCAGTTACCCAGCCTACGAGCAGTACTTC.

CDR3 sequence: CASSLYKPRDTEAFF. DNA for the CDR3: TGTGCCAGCAGCTTATATAAGCCGAGGGACACTGAAGCTTTCTTT. The chain couples TRBV7-2 to TRBJ1-1; no clear D gene. The length of the CDR3 is 15 residues. CDR1 and CDR2 (germline): SGHTA, FQGNSA. Between the trimmed V and J ends, which lost 2 bases and 3 bases, there was a span of 13 bases. The full variable domain, completed using reference TRBV7-2 and TRBJ1-1, is GAGVSQSPSNKVTEKGKDVELRCDPISGHTALYWYRQSLGQGLEFLIYFQGNSAPDKSGLPSDRFSAERTGGSVSTLTIQRTQQEDSAVYLCASSLYKPRDTEAFFGQGTRLTVV.

The rearrangement joins TRBV6-2 or TRBV6-3 to TRBJ2-2; D is undetermined. Trimming stripped 2 bases from V and 0 bases from J, with 13 bases between. The germline gives CDR1 MNHEY, CDR2 SVGEGT. This CDR3 has 17 residues. The CDR3 DNA is TGTGCCAGCAGTTACGCCGGCAGCTATTCGAACACCGGGGAGCTGTTTTTT. Its protein product is CASSYAGSYSNTGELFF.

The gene calls are TRBV7-3 and TRBJ2-1; a weak D match, TRBD2 (6 bases). In germline, CDR1 is SGHTA, CDR2 FQGTGA. Trimming cost V 3 bases and J 1 base, with 10 bases left between them. This CDR3 contains 15 residues. The CDR3 here is CASSFFGGSYNEQFF. The CDR3 bases are TGTGCCAGCAGCTTCTTCGGGGGTTCCTACAATGAGCAGTTCTTC.

On this clone: One end of the junction does not line up with germline, which may come from a read error. The chain carries TRBV19 and TRBJ2-2; TRBD1 or TRBD2 may be the D gene (6 bases each). This CDR3 comprises 15 residues. CDR1 is LNHDA and CDR2 is SQIVND in the germline V gene (reference sequence). In DNA, the CDR3 is TGTGCCAGTAGAATAGGGGGGATGAACACCGGGGAGCTGTTTTTT. This codes for CASRIGGMNTGELFF.

This sequence joins TRBV7-9 and TRBJ1-6, with 8 positions matching TRBD1. The CDR3 is 18 amino acids. The V and J ends lost 6 bases and 0 bases, in that order; junction bases with no gene match: 10. CDR1 is SEHNR, CDR2 FQNEAQ, per germline (reference sequence). The CDR3 nucleotides read TGTGCCAGCAGATCGACAGGGGTCAAAACCTCCTATAATTCACCCCTCCACTTT. Encoded protein: CASRSTGVKTSYNSPLHF.

The chain uses TRBV20-1 and TRBJ1-1; no firm D call. V lost 7 bases and J lost 6, with 12 bases in between. This CDR3 is built from 11 residues. Germline V gene data show CDR1 as DFQATT and CDR2 as SNEGSKA (reference sequence). CDR3 residues: CSGRYSAEAFF. The CDR3 DNA sequence: TGCAGTGGGAGGTATTCTGCTGAAGCTTTCTTT.

This sequence joins TRBV12-3 or TRBV12-4 and TRBJ2-7, with D perhaps given as TRBD1 or TRBD2 (6 bases each). The ends were cut back, 6 bases at V and 0 bases at J, with 9 bases in the middle. The CDR3 is 13 amino acids. The CDR3 sequence: CASRPGASYEQYF. The CDR3 region has the DNA TGTGCCAGCAGGCCGGGGGCCTCCTACGAGCAGTACTTC.

The chain recombines TRBV5-4 with TRBJ1-1; perhaps TRBD1 as D (5 bases). The CDR3 extends over 16 amino acids. CDR1 and CDR2 from the germline V gene are SGHNT and YYREEE (reference sequence). The ends were cut back, 0 bases at V and 0 bases at J, with 12 bases in the middle. The CDR3 DNA sequence: TGTGCCAGCAGCTTGGCAGGGCCTGGTATGAACACTGAAGCTTTCTTT. Its protein product is CASSLAGPGMNTEAFF.

J is TRBJ1-5 and V is TRBV30; the match to TRBD1 covers 7 bases. Germline V CDR1 and CDR2: GTSNPN, SVGIG (reference sequence). This CDR3 contains 14 residues. Losses at the gene ends were 3 bases for V and 7 bases for J; bases not matched to a gene: 9. CDR3 protein: CAWSPRQGGQPQHF. CDR3 coding DNA: TGTGCCTGGAGCCCGCGACAGGGCGGGCAGCCCCAGCATTTT.

The chain employs TRBV7-8 and TRBJ1-1; D unresolved. V was clipped by 1 base and J by 3 bases, with 12 bases between them. Germline CDR1 SGHVS, CDR2 FQNEAQ. This CDR3 contains 15 residues. This chain's CDR3 is CASSLVGKRDTEAFF. CDR3 DNA: TGTGCCAGCAGCTTAGTGGGCAAAAGGGACACTGAAGCTTTCTTT.